Described below is a single TCR beta chain sequence and its context. The data were obtained in a study of cytomegalovirus exposure and HLA in healthy donors. V was pared by 4 bases and J by 6 bases, with 9 bases of the junction left unmatched. The CDR3 totals 15 residues. Germline values: CDR1 SGHTS, CDR2 YDEGEE. The PCR made use of 60 Vbeta and 13 Jbeta primers. Clones were sequenced by immunoSEQ multiplex PCR, and TCRdb holds only the in-frame ones, with some missing. Found here are fewer than 95,000 clones, around three quarters of them singletons; the top ten hold about 0.53%. The V gene is TRBV5-8, the J gene TRBJ2-1; 8 nucleotides align to TRBD2. Specimen: PBMCs. The source is a man aged 30 to 45 in good health and CMV-seronegative. The CDR3 DNA sequence: TGTGCCAGCAGCCCCGCCGGGGGGGCTGGCAATGAGCAGTTCTTC. Protein sequence: CASSPAGGAGNEQFF. Looking up the rest from reference TRBV5-8 and TRBJ2-1 gives the full variable domain: EAGVTQSPTHLIKTRGQQATLRCSPISGHTSVYWYQQALGLGLQFLLWYDEGEERNRGNFPPRFSGRQFPNYSSELNVNALELEDSALYLCASSPAGGAGNEQFFGPGTRLTVL.